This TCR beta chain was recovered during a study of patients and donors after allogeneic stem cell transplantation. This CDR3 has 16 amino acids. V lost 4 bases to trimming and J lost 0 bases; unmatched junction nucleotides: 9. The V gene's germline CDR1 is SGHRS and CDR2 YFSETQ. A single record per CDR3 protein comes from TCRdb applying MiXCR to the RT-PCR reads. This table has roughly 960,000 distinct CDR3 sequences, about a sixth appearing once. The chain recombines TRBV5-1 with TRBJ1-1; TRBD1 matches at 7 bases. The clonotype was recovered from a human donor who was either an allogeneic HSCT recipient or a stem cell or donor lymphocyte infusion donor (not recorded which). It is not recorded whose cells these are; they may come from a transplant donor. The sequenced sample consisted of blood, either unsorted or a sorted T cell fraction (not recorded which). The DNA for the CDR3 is TGCGCCAGCAGCGGGGGGGGACAGTTTATGAACACTGAAGCTTTCTTT. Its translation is CASSGGGQFMNTEAFF.